The 5 T cell receptor beta chains below were found in one sample sequenced in a study of Graves' ophthalmopathy and Graves' hyperthyroidism. Amplification from RNA transcripts yielded the TCR beta CDR3 regions. The workflow started with a first-round RT-PCR run with HTBI primers and then moved on to a second-round multiplex PCR. TCRdb itself ran the multiplex PCR reads through MiXCR, one entry per CDR3 protein. The sample has over 500,000 distinct CDR3 sequences, 22% seen once; the top ten hold around 7%. Sequenced sample: peripheral blood. Every receptor here comes from a woman under 30 with stable Graves' hyperthyroidism. Some clones in this sample may be carry-over from other donors' samples.

This chain joins TRBV5-1 and TRBJ1-1; weak D call: TRBD1 (6 bases). The CDR3 covers 14 residues. The V gene lost 5 bases and the J gene lost 1 base, with 12 bases spanning the gap. Germline values: CDR1 SGHRS, CDR2 YFSETQ. CDR3 protein: CASRQDSTNTEAFF. The CDR3 bases are TGCGCCAGCAGACAGGACAGTACGAACACTGAAGCTTTCTTT.

At least ten counts were recorded for this clonotype. The gene calls are TRBV2 and TRBJ1-1; the match to TRBD1 covers 9 bases. This CDR3 comprises 15 residues. The germline CDR1 and CDR2 sequences are SNHLY and FYNNEI. V was pared by 6 bases and J by 5 bases, with 10 bases of the junction left unmatched. The CDR3 nucleotides are TGTGCCAGCAGGCATCTCGACAGGGGGAAGACTGAAGCTTTCTTT. Translation gives CASRHLDRGKTEAFF.

In this sample, this clonotype turned up a few times. The rearrangement joins TRBV6-2 or TRBV6-3 to TRBJ1-2; 8 bases fit TRBD1. Germline V gene lookup returns CDR1 MNHEY and CDR2 SVGEGT. J gave up 4 bases and V 2 bases, and 6 bases lay outside the gene matches. The CDR3 length is 15 residues. The CDR3 spells CASSYGGTGTYGYTF. CDR3 DNA: TGTGCCAGCAGTTACGGCGGGACAGGCACCTATGGCTACACCTTC.

This clonotype has only one observation. This could be a read error, since a much larger clone is one nucleotide away. The chain uses TRBV28 and TRBJ2-7; no clear D. The CDR3 is 14 residues long. Germline values: CDR1 MDHEN, CDR2 SYDVKM. CDR3 DNA: TGTGCCAGCAGTAGGGAACCCTTATACGTGGAGCAGTGCTTC. Amino acids: CASSREPLYVEQCF.

This clonotype appeared many times. The chain employs TRBV5-1 and TRBJ2-7, with 7 bases matching TRBD1. This CDR3 is built from 15 residues. CDR1 SGHRS and CDR2 YFSETQ come from the germline V gene. Unmatched junction bases numbered 10, after V lost 4 bases and J lost 3 bases. The CDR3 sequence: CASSPRTGGGYEQYF. DNA of the CDR3: TGCGCCAGCAGCCCACGGACAGGAGGAGGCTACGAGCAGTACTTC.